A single sample gave rise to the 6 T cell receptor beta chains below, sequenced in a study of low-dose radiotherapy and immunotherapy resistance in tumors. Sample time point: after trial treatment. Treatment reported: LDRT plus nivolumab, ipilimumab, low-dose cyclophosphamide and aspirin (RACIN trial). PCR amplification of the TCRs was performed with Phusion for 20 PCR cycles, and it relied on a constant-region primer together with a V-primer adapter. TCRdb processed the reads anew with MiXCR; each CDR3 protein has one entry. The profile shows 40,000 to 65,000 distinct CDR3 sequences, 33% of them singletons. The material sequenced was PBMCs, taken after low-dose radiotherapy plus immunotherapy. Source of these receptors: a male donor with rectosigmoid adenocarcinoma.

This clonotype has a single count. The chain links TRBV14 to TRBJ2-1; 11 positions agree with TRBD2. With V trimmed by 4 bases and J by 7 bases, 6 bases remained unmatched. This CDR3 contains 15 residues. Germline CDR1 and CDR2: SGHDN and FVKESK. The CDR3, as DNA: TGTGCCAGCAGCCCGATAGCGGGAGGGTGGAATGAGCAGTTCTTC. Amino acids: CASSPIAGGWNEQFF.

This clonotype was picked up many times. The V and J genes are TRBV5-1 and TRBJ2-5, with a possible D match to TRBD2 (7 bases). V lost 0 bases to trimming and J lost 3 bases, with 12 bases between them. CDR1 and CDR2 (germline): SGHRS, YFSETQ. This CDR3 has 15 residues. The CDR3 spells CASSLGPGGEETQYF. The CDR3 coding sequence is TGCGCCAGCAGCTTGGGCCCGGGGGGCGAAGAGACCCAGTACTTC.

This clonotype has ten or more counts. This chain connects TRBV28 to TRBJ2-2, with D tentatively TRBD2 (7 bases). CDR3 length: 17 amino acids. Germline assignment: CDR1 MDHEN and CDR2 SYDVKM. Deletions cut 5 bases from V and 5 bases from J, with 21 bases between. The chain's CDR3 is CASSVFVGGLLTGELFF. For the CDR3, the DNA is TGTGCCAGCAGTGTTTTCGTGGGGGGGCTTCTTACCGGGGAGCTGTTTTTT.

This chain uses TRBV5-4 with TRBJ2-2; 8 nucleotides match TRBD1. J was trimmed by 0 bases and V by 6 bases; bases with no gene match: 7. The CDR3 is made up of 16 amino acids. Germline V gene lookup returns CDR1 SGHNT and CDR2 YYREEE (reference sequence). The CDR3 nucleotides are TGTGCCAGCACCCGACAGGGGCCGTCGAACACCGGGGAGCTGTTTTTT. This sequence encodes CASTRQGPSNTGELFF.

The sample holds many counts of this clonotype. The V call is TRBV18, the J call TRBJ2-1; D remains unclear. The CDR3 runs 13 residues. V shed 1 base and J shed 16 bases, with 17 bases lying between them. Germline loops: CDR1 KGHSH, CDR2 LQKENI. CDR3 residues: CASSPLRVAGGFF. For the CDR3, the DNA is TGTGCCAGCTCACCACTAAGGGTAGCTGGCGGCTTCTTC.

There are many counts of this clonotype. The genes are TRBV29-1 and TRBJ1-1, with 8 bases aligning to TRBD1. Germline assignment: CDR1 SQVTM and CDR2 ANQGSEA. V lost 2 bases to trimming and J lost 0 bases; unmatched junction nucleotides: 8. The CDR3 runs to 16 residues. The CDR3 reads CSVEPAQGAMNTEAFF. As DNA, the CDR3 is TGCAGCGTTGAACCCGCCCAGGGGGCCATGAACACTGAAGCTTTCTTT.